A selection of T cell receptor beta chains follows, all from one sample in a study of OX40 agonist ivuxolimab in advanced cancers. The method was immunoSEQ multiplex PCR; TCRdb's version includes in-frame clones alone and lacks a portion of them. The data hold roughly 48,000 clones, with 75% to 85% observed a single time. Specimen: CD4+ or CD8+ T cells sorted from blood, collected in a trial of the OX40 agonist ivuxolimab. The source of these receptors is an adult with an advanced solid tumor such as melanoma, head and neck, liver or kidney cancer. The CDR3 runs from the conserved cysteine through the conserved F or W. The D gene is left open where the match is weak. For some rows the clone size is stated as once, few or many, or as a class when expanded; others skip it.

J gene | V gene | D gene | clone size | CDR3 protein | CDR3 DNA
TRBJ2-1 | TRBV5-1 | TRBD2 | few | CASSLLGGGLQEQFF | TGCGCCAGCAGCTTGCTTGGCGGGGGGCTCCAGGAGCAGTTCTTC
TRBJ1-5 | TRBV19 | NA | few | CASSLRREAQPQHF | TGTGCCTCCAGCCTACGCAGGGAGGCTCAGCCCCAGCATTTT
TRBJ2-5 | TRBV30 | TRBD1 | NA | CAWSVRGLETQYF | TGTGCCTGGAGTGTCAGGGGGTTAGAGACCCAGTACTTC
TRBJ1-2 | TRBV28 | NA | NA | CASSLDRLYGYTF | TGTGCCAGCAGCCTGGACAGACTCTATGGCTACACCTTC
TRBJ2-5 | TRBV7-9 | NA | NA | CASSRAGGLPRETQYF | TGTGCCAGCAGCCGAGCAGGGGGGCTCCCCCGAGAGACCCAGTACTTC
TRBJ2-3 | TRBV6-5 | TRBD2 | NA | CASKTGGYADTQYF | TGTGCCAGCAAAACGGGGGGGTATGCAGATACGCAGTATTTT
TRBJ1-1 | TRBV9 | NA | NA | CASSVAQNTEAFF | TGTGCCAGCAGCGTAGCCCAGAACACTGAAGCTTTCTTT
TRBJ2-1 | TRBV18 | NA | once | CASSPGLYNEQFF | TGTGCCAGCTCACCAGGGCTCTACAATGAGCAGTTCTTC
TRBJ2-1 | TRBV7-6 | NA | NA | CASSLGVSVDEQFF | TGTGCCAGCAGCTTAGGGGTTAGCGTGGATGAGCAGTTCTTC
TRBJ2-1 | TRBV15 | TRBD2 | NA | CATSRDLGAGPGNEQFF | TGTGCCACCAGCAGAGATCTTGGAGCGGGGCCTGGGAATGAGCAGTTCTTC
TRBJ1-3 | TRBV7-3 | NA | NA | CASSPGAGNTIYF | TGTGCCAGCAGCCCCGGCGCTGGAAACACCATATATTTT
TRBJ2-1 | TRBV7-9 | TRBD2 | NA | CASSDGTSGRVYNEQFF | TGTGCCAGCAGCGATGGGACTAGCGGAAGGGTTTACAATGAGCAGTTCTTC
TRBJ2-7 | TRBV28 | TRBD1 | few | CASIHIWSGTGIPYEQYF | TGTGCCAGCATTCATATATGGTCCGGGACAGGGATCCCCTACGAGCAGTACTTC
TRBJ1-1 | TRBV9 | NA | few | CASSVGRANTEAFF | TGTGCCAGCAGCGTAGGTAGGGCGAACACTGAAGCTTTCTTT
TRBJ1-5 | TRBV5-4 | NA | NA | CASSLKDQPQHF | TGTGCCAGCAGCTTGAAGGATCAGCCCCAGCATTTT
TRBJ2-1 | TRBV5-1 | TRBD1 | NA | CASSLAGGQGGYNEQFF | TGCGCCAGCAGCTTGGCCGGGGGACAGGGAGGCTACAATGAGCAGTTCTTC
TRBJ1-2 | TRBV6-5 | NA | NA | CASSSPGGTYGYTF | TGTGCCAGCAGTTCCCCGGGGGGTACCTATGGCTACACCTTC
TRBJ2-2 | TRBV28 | NA | NA | CASSFPGTGELFF | TGTGCCAGCAGTTTTCCAGGGACCGGGGAGCTGTTTTTT
TRBJ2-2 | TRBV11-3 | TRBD2 | NA | CASSLDLADTGELFF | TGTGCCAGCAGCTTAGATCTAGCGGACACCGGGGAGCTGTTTTTT
TRBJ2-1 | TRBV6-1 | TRBD1 | NA | CASSEAGTGGNEQFF | TGTGCCAGCAGTGAGGCCGGGACAGGGGGCAATGAGCAGTTCTTC
TRBJ1-1 | TRBV19 | TRBD1 | NA | CASSPTGGRGEAFF | TGTGCCAGTAGTCCGACAGGGGGGAGGGGTGAAGCTTTCTTT
TRBJ1-2 | TRBV6-5 | NA | few | CASASGANYGYTF | TGTGCCAGCGCATCCGGAGCTAACTATGGCTACACCTTC
TRBJ1-5 | TRBV10-1 | TRBD1 | NA | CASSPGQGALQPQHF | TGCGCCAGCAGTCCGGGACAGGGGGCGTTACAGCCCCAGCATTTT
TRBJ2-2 | TRBV28 | NA | NA | CASSMTVTGELFF | TGTGCCAGCAGTATGACAGTCACCGGGGAGCTGTTTTTT
TRBJ1-1 | TRBV9 | NA | NA | CASSVVGSLNTEAFF | TGTGCCAGCAGCGTAGTAGGTAGCCTGAACACTGAAGCTTTCTTT
TRBJ2-1 | TRBV2 | NA | few | CASNGGLSYNEQFF | TGTGCCAGCAACGGGGGGCTCTCCTACAATGAGCAGTTCTTC
TRBJ1-5 | TRBV5-8 | TRBD1 | once | CASSPRDRPNQPQHF | TGTGCCAGCAGCCCCCGGGACAGACCCAATCAGCCCCAGCATTTT
TRBJ1-2 | TRBV7-9 | NA | NA | CASSFDYYGYTF | TGTGCCAGCAGCTTTGATTACTATGGCTACACCTTC
TRBJ2-2 | TRBV5-1 | TRBD2 | NA | CASSFGTSGNTGELFF | TGCGCCAGCAGCTTCGGGACTAGCGGCAACACCGGGGAGCTGTTTTTT
TRBJ1-6 | TRBV28 | TRBD1 | NA | CASSGGTGEGSPLHF | TGTGCCAGCAGTGGGGGGACAGGGGAAGGTTCACCCCTCCACTTT
TRBJ2-5 | TRBV5-6 | NA | NA | CASSLVWKETQYF | TGTGCCAGCAGCTTGGTATGGAAAGAGACCCAGTACTTC